This TCR beta chain was captured by sequencing in a study of CXCR3-negative and CXCR3-positive naive CD8 T cells. Per the germline V gene, CDR1 is MNHEY and CDR2 is SVGEGT. The CDR3 is 22 residues long. Study-wide findings and caveats: Diversity in memory CD8+ cells fell much lower than the comparably high levels seen in both naive subsets. Naive subsets did not differ in surface CD5, and the authors estimated TCR strength using properties of the TRB CDR3. With respect to TRBV-TRBJ usage, naive CXCR3-negative and CXCR3-positive cells were similar; memory differed.

The authors prepared UMI-labeled TRB cDNA libraries by 5' RACE. TCRdb re-called the 5' RACE reads and gives one entry per CDR3 protein, without DNA. The sample table sets out about 28,000 distinct CDR3 sequences. A note on this clonotype: The antigen remains unidentified.

V and J are TRBV6-2 or TRBV6-3 and TRBJ1-1; the TCRdb D gene call, TRBD1, has no DNA to confirm it. The receptor was derived from a human donor in good health. Some clones in this sample may be carry-over from other donors' samples. Specimen: memory CD8+ T cells from blood. This CDR3 reads CASSLTAGVTVLNVGLNTEAFF.